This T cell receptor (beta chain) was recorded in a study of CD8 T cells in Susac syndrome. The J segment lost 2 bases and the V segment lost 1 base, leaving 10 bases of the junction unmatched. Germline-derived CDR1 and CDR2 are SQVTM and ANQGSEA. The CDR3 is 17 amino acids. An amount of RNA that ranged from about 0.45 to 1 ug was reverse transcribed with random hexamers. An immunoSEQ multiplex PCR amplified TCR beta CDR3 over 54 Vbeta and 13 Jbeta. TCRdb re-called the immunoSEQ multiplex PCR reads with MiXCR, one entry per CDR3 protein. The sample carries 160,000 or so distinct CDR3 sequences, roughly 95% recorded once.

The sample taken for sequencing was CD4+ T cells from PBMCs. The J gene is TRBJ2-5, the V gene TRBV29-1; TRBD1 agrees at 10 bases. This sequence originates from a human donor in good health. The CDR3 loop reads CSVEGFGQGVRQETQYF. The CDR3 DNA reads TGCAGCGTTGAAGGATTCGGACAGGGGGTTAGGCAAGAGACCCAGTACTTC.